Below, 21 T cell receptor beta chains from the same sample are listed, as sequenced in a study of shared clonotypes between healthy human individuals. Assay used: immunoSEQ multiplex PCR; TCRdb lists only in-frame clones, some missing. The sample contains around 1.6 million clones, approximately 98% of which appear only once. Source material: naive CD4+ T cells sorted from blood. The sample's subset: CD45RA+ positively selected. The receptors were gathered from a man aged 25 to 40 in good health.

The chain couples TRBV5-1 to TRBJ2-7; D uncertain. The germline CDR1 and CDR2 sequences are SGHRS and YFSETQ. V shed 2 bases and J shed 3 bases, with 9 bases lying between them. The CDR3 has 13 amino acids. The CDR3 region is CASSLTENYEQYF. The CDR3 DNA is TGCGCCAGCAGCTTAACAGAGAACTACGAGCAGTACTTC.

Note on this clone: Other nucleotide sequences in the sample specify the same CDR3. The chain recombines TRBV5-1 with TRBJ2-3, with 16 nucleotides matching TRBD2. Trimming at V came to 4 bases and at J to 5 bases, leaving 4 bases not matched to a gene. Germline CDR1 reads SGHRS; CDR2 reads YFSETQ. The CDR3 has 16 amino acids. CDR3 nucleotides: TGCGCCAGCAGCCCGGGACTAGCGGGAGGGTTAGATACGCAGTATTTT. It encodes CASSPGLAGGLDTQYF.

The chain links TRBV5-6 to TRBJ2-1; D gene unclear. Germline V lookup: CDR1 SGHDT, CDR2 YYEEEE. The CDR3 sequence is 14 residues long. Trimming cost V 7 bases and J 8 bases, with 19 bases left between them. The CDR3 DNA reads TGTGCCAGCGGAGTCCTAGATAGAAGCGATGAGCAGTTCTTC. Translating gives CASGVLDRSDEQFF.

CDR3 coding DNA: TGTGCCAGTAGTATGTTGGGGGGGCCCACCGGGGAGCTGTTTTTT. This sequence encodes CASSMLGGPTGELFF. V gene TRBV19 combines with J gene TRBJ2-2; tentative D call: TRBD2 (7 bases). V lost 3 bases, J lost 4 bases, and 12 bases lay in between. The CDR3 is 15 amino acids. The germline CDR1 and CDR2 sequences are LNHDA and SQIVND (reference sequence). Combining the CDR3 with reference TRBV19 and TRBJ2-2 gives the whole variable domain DGGITQSPKYLFRKEGQNVTLSCEQNLNHDAMYWYRQDPGQGLRLIYYSQIVNDFQKGDIAEGYSVSREKKESFPLTVTSAQKNPTAFYLCASSMLGGPTGELFFGEGSRLTVL.

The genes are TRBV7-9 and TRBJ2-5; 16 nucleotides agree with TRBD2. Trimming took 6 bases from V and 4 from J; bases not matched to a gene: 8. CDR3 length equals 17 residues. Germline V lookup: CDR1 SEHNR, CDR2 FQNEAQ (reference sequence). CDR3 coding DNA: TGTGCCAGCAGTGGGACTAGCGGGAGGGCCTTGGGAGAGACCCAGTACTTC. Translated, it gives CASSGTSGRALGETQYF.

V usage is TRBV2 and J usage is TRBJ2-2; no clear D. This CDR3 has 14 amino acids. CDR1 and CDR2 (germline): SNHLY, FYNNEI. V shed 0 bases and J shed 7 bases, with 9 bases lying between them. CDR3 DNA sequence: TGTGCCAGCAGTGAAGCGGTAGTCCACGGGGAGCTGTTTTTT. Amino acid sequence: CASSEAVVHGELFF.

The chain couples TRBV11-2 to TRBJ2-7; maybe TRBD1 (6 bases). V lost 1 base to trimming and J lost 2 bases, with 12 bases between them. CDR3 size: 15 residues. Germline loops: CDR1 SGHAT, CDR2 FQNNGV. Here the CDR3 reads CASSLGAGAPYEQYF. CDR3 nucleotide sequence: TGTGCCAGCAGCTTAGGGGCAGGGGCGCCCTACGAGCAGTACTTC.

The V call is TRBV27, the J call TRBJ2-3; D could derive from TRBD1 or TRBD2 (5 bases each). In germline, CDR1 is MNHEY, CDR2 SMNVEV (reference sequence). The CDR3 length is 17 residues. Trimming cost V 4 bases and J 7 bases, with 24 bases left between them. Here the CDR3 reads CASSSRNLLGTVHTQYF. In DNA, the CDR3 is TGTGCCAGCAGTTCGCGTAATCTCCTGGGGACGGTACATACGCAGTATTTT.

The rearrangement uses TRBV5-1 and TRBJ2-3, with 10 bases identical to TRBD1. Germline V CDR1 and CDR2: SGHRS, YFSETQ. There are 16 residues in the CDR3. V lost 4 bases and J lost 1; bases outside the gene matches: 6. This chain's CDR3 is CASSRKTGGGTDTQYF. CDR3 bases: TGCGCCAGCAGCAGAAAGACAGGGGGCGGCACAGATACGCAGTATTTT.

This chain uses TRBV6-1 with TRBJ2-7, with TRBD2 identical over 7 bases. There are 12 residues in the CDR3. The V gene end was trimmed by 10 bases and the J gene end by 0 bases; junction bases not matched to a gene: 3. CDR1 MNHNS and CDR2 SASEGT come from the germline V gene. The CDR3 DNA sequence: TGTGCCACCGAGCGGGACTCCTACGAGCAGTACTTC. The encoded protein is CATERDSYEQYF.

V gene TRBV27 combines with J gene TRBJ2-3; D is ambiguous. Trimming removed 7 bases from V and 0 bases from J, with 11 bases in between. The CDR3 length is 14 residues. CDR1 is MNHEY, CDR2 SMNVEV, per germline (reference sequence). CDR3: CASKWAISTDTQYF. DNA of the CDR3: TGTGCCAGCAAGTGGGCCATAAGCACAGATACGCAGTATTTT.

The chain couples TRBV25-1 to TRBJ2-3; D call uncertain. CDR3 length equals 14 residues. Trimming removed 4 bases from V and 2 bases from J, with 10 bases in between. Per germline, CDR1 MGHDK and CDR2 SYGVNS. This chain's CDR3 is CASSVERFTDTQYF. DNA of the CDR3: TGTGCCAGCAGTGTAGAAAGGTTCACAGATACGCAGTATTTT.

The chain's CDR3 is CASSPDRGGEQYF. DNA of the CDR3: TGTGCCAGCAGCCCCGACAGGGGGGGCGAGCAGTACTTC. This chain connects TRBV9 to TRBJ2-7; 9 bases align to TRBD1. V was clipped by 4 bases and J by 6 bases; unmatched bases: 5. CDR1 is SGDLS and CDR2 is YYNGEE in the germline V gene. The CDR3 spans 13 residues.

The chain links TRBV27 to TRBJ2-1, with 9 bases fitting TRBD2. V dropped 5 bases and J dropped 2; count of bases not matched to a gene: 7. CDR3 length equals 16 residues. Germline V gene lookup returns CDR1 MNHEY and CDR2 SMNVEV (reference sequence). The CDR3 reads CASSPRSGRTYNEQFF. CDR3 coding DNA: TGTGCCAGCAGTCCCCGTAGCGGGAGAACCTACAATGAGCAGTTCTTC.

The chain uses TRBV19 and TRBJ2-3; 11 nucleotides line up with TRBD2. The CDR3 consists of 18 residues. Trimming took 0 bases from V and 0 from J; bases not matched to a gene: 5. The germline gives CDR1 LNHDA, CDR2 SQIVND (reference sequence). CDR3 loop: CASSIDLWTSGSTDTQYF. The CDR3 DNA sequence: TGTGCCAGTAGTATAGATCTTTGGACTAGCGGGAGCACAGATACGCAGTATTTT. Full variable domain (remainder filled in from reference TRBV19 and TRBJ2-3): DGGITQSPKYLFRKEGQNVTLSCEQNLNHDAMYWYRQDPGQGLRLIYYSQIVNDFQKGDIAEGYSVSREKKESFPLTVTSAQKNPTAFYLCASSIDLWTSGSTDTQYFGPGTRLTVL.

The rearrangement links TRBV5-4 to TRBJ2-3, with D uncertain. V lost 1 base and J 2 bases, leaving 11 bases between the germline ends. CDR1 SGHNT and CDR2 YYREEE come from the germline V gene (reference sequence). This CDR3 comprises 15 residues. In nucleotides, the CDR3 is TGTGCCAGCAGCTTGTCCCTGGGGTCCACAGATACGCAGTATTTT. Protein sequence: CASSLSLGSTDTQYF.

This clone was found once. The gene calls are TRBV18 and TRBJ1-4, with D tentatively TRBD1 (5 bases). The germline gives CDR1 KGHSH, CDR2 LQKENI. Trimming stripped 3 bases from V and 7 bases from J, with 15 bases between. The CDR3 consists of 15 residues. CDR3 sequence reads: CASSPLSGRGEKLFF. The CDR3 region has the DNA TGTGCCAGCTCACCTCTCTCGGGGCGCGGTGAAAAACTGTTTTTT.

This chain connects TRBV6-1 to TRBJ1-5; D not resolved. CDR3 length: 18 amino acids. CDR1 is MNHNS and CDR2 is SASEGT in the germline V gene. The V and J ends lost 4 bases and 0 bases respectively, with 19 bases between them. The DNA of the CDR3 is TGTGCCAGCAGTGCCCGGATAAAGACACGGTATAGCAATCAGCCCCAGCATTTT. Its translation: CASSARIKTRYSNQPQHF.

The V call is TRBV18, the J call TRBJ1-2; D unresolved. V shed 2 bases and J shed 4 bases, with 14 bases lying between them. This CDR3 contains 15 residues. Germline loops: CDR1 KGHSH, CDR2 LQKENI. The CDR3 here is CASSPTAPGIYGYTF. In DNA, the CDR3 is TGTGCCAGCTCACCAACCGCTCCGGGAATCTATGGCTACACCTTC. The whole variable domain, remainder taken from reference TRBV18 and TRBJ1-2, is NAGVMQNPRHLVRRRGQEARLRCSPMKGHSHVYWYRQLPEEGLKFMVYLQKENIIDESGMPKERFSAEFPKEGPSILRIQQVVRGDSAAYFCASSPTAPGIYGYTFGSGTRLTVV.

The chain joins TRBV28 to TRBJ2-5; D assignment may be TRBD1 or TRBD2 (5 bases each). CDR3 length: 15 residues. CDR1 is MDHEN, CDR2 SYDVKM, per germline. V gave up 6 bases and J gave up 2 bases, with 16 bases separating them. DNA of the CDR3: TGTGCCAGCAGCCAGTCAGGGAGAGGGCAAGAGACCCAGTACTTC. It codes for CASSQSGRGQETQYF.

CDR3 coding DNA: TGTGCCACCAGCAGACGGGACAGCCCATCGCCTGAAGCTTTCTTT. It codes for CATSRRDSPSPEAFF. J is TRBJ1-1 and V is TRBV15; 7 bases fit TRBD1. The germline V gene has CDR1 LNHNV and CDR2 YYDKDF (reference sequence). The CDR3 covers 15 residues. V lost 2 bases to trimming and J lost 6 bases; unmatched junction nucleotides: 9.